A selection of T cell receptor beta chains follows, all from one sample in a study of identical twins. Using its own MiXCR run on the 5' RACE reads, TCRdb lists one record per CDR3 protein. The sample holds around 490,000 distinct CDR3 sequences, about a fifth seen once. These records were also assigned to another study, of yellow fever vaccine responses in identical twins.

The sequenced material came from CD4+ T cells sorted from blood. These receptors were obtained from a woman aged 18-29 years in good health. Both conserved end residues are part of each CDR3. D genes are given only for firm matches. Clone size is stated in some rows and not others, as once, few, many or a class when expanded.

V gene: TRBV29-1
clone size: -
J gene: TRBJ2-3
D gene: TRBD2
CDR3 protein: CSVDSRGGTDTQYF
CDR3 DNA: TGCAGCGTTGATTCGCGGGGGGGAACAGATACGCAGTATTTT

V gene: TRBV10-3
clone size: few
J gene: TRBJ2-7
D gene: TRBD2
CDR3 protein: CAISGTGLAGSTTYEQYF
CDR3 DNA: TGTGCCATCAGTGGGACGGGACTAGCGGGTAGTACCACCTACGAGCAGTACTTC

V gene: TRBV3-1
clone size: -
J gene: TRBJ2-1
D gene: -
CDR3 protein: CATRDPYNEQFF
CDR3 DNA: TGTGCCACTCGGGACCCTTACAATGAGCAGTTCTTC

V gene: TRBV20-1
clone size: few
J gene: TRBJ1-1
D gene: -
CDR3 protein: CSASGGGAEAFF
CDR3 DNA: TGCAGTGCTAGTGGGGGGGGCGCTGAAGCTTTCTTT

V gene: TRBV20-1
clone size: few
J gene: TRBJ2-2
D gene: TRBD1
CDR3 protein: CSAKTGADTGELFF
CDR3 DNA: TGCAGTGCCAAGACAGGGGCCGACACCGGGGAGCTGTTTTTT

V gene: TRBV19
clone size: -
J gene: TRBJ2-1
D gene: -
CDR3 protein: CASSALRGEQFF
CDR3 DNA: TGTGCCAGTAGTGCCCTCAGAGGGGAGCAGTTCTTC

V gene: TRBV27
clone size: many
J gene: TRBJ1-6
D gene: TRBD1
CDR3 protein: CASRDSSYNSPLHF
CDR3 DNA: TGTGCCAGCCGGGACAGCTCCTATAATTCACCCCTCCACTTT

V gene: TRBV10-3
clone size: few
J gene: TRBJ2-1
D gene: TRBD1
CDR3 protein: CAIRPGQGSYNEQFF
CDR3 DNA: TGTGCCATCAGACCGGGACAGGGATCCTACAATGAGCAGTTCTTC

V gene: TRBV2
clone size: few
J gene: TRBJ2-7
D gene: -
CDR3 protein: CASSELGAGRYEQYF
CDR3 DNA: TGTGCCAGCAGTGAACTTGGGGCGGGGAGATACGAGCAGTACTTC

V gene: TRBV5-1
clone size: many
J gene: TRBJ2-7
D gene: TRBD1
CDR3 protein: CASSEGTGIYEQYF
CDR3 DNA: TGCGCCAGCAGCGAAGGGACAGGGATTTACGAGCAGTACTTC

V gene: TRBV28
clone size: many
J gene: TRBJ2-1
D gene: TRBD2
CDR3 protein: CASSLYKKRGRETYNEQFF
CDR3 DNA: TGTGCCAGCAGTTTATACAAGAAGCGGGGGAGAGAAACCTACAATGAGCAGTTCTTC

V gene: TRBV3-1
clone size: -
J gene: TRBJ1-6
D gene: -
CDR3 protein: CASSQAGGNSPLHF
CDR3 DNA: TGTGCCAGCAGCCAAGCAGGTGGCAATTCACCCCTCCACTTT

V gene: TRBV6-5
clone size: few
J gene: TRBJ2-5
D gene: -
CDR3 protein: CASSYEYYGGTQYF
CDR3 DNA: TGTGCCAGCAGTTACGAGTACTACGGAGGGACCCAGTACTTC

V gene: TRBV24-1
clone size: -
J gene: TRBJ2-1
D gene: -
CDR3 protein: CATSDFPSPEQFF
CDR3 DNA: TGTGCCACCAGTGATTTCCCCTCCCCTGAGCAGTTCTTC

V gene: TRBV20-1
clone size: -
J gene: TRBJ2-3
D gene: TRBD1
CDR3 protein: CSARTRQGFGADTQYF
CDR3 DNA: TGCAGTGCTAGAACGAGACAGGGGTTTGGGGCAGATACGCAGTATTTT

V gene: TRBV5-1
clone size: -
J gene: TRBJ2-3
D gene: TRBD2
CDR3 protein: CASSSDGTNTDTQYF
CDR3 DNA: TGCGCCAGCAGCTCGGACGGGACTAACACAGATACGCAGTATTTT

V gene: TRBV4-1
clone size: -
J gene: TRBJ1-5
D gene: -
CDR3 protein: CASSQDPGGSQPQHF
CDR3 DNA: TGCGCCAGCAGCCAAGATCCCGGGGGCAGCCAGCCCCAGCATTTT

V gene: TRBV19
clone size: few
J gene: TRBJ1-1
D gene: -
CDR3 protein: CASVAENTEAFF
CDR3 DNA: TGTGCCAGTGTGGCCGAGAACACTGAAGCTTTCTTT

V gene: TRBV6-5
clone size: few
J gene: TRBJ2-1
D gene: TRBD1
CDR3 protein: CASSYRPGQVIDEQFF
CDR3 DNA: TGTGCCAGCAGTTACCGCCCGGGACAGGTTATCGACGAGCAGTTCTTC

V gene: TRBV5-1
clone size: -
J gene: TRBJ2-3
D gene: TRBD2
CDR3 protein: CASSSSPGGFTDTQYF
CDR3 DNA: TGCGCCAGCAGCTCCTCCCCGGGAGGTTTCACAGATACGCAGTATTTT

V gene: TRBV3-1
clone size: few
J gene: TRBJ2-2
D gene: -
CDR3 protein: CASSRLSGGTRGELFF
CDR3 DNA: TGTGCCAGCAGCCGCTTGTCAGGAGGAACCCGTGGGGAGCTGTTTTTT

V gene: TRBV5-1
clone size: -
J gene: TRBJ2-3
D gene: -
CDR3 protein: CASSLELGLADTQYF
CDR3 DNA: TGCGCCAGCAGCTTGGAACTTGGGTTGGCAGATACGCAGTATTTT

V gene: TRBV11-2
clone size: -
J gene: TRBJ2-5
D gene: -
CDR3 protein: CASSPLVSQETQYF
CDR3 DNA: TGTGCCAGCAGCCCCCTGGTGTCTCAAGAGACCCAGTACTTC

V gene: TRBV10-1
clone size: -
J gene: TRBJ1-2
D gene: TRBD1
CDR3 protein: CATSRQGNYGYTF
CDR3 DNA: TGCGCCACCTCAAGACAGGGAAACTATGGCTACACCTTC

V gene: TRBV7-3
clone size: -
J gene: TRBJ2-1
D gene: TRBD2
CDR3 protein: CASSIAGTSFANEQFF
CDR3 DNA: TGTGCCAGCAGTATCGCCGGGACTAGCTTTGCTAATGAGCAGTTCTTC

V gene: TRBV7-9
clone size: -
J gene: TRBJ2-5
D gene: -
CDR3 protein: CASSLDWETQYF
CDR3 DNA: TGTGCCAGCAGCTTAGACTGGGAGACCCAGTACTTC

V gene: TRBV11-2
clone size: -
J gene: TRBJ2-6
D gene: TRBD2
CDR3 protein: CASRSLAGAYSGANVLTF
CDR3 DNA: TGTGCCAGCAGATCACTAGCGGGGGCGTACTCTGGGGCCAACGTCCTGACTTTC

V gene: TRBV5-1
clone size: -
J gene: TRBJ2-1
D gene: -
CDR3 protein: CASSSLSSYNEQFF
CDR3 DNA: TGCGCCAGCAGCAGCCTAAGCTCCTACAATGAGCAGTTCTTC

V gene: TRBV4-1
clone size: few
J gene: TRBJ2-1
D gene: TRBD2
CDR3 protein: CASSQETSGALLDEQFF
CDR3 DNA: TGCGCCAGCAGCCAAGAGACTAGCGGGGCCTTGCTCGATGAGCAGTTCTTC

V gene: TRBV20-1
clone size: -
J gene: TRBJ2-7
D gene: TRBD1
CDR3 protein: CSASRDRGVEQYF
CDR3 DNA: TGCAGTGCCAGCCGGGACAGGGGTGTCGAGCAGTACTTC

V gene: TRBV5-1
clone size: few
J gene: TRBJ1-2
D gene: -
CDR3 protein: CASSSDSLYGYTF
CDR3 DNA: TGCGCCAGCAGCTCGGACAGTCTCTATGGCTACACCTTC

V gene: TRBV24-1
clone size: -
J gene: TRBJ2-5
D gene: -
CDR3 protein: CATSDLVTQYF
CDR3 DNA: TGTGCCACCAGTGATTTGGTGACCCAGTACTTC

V gene: TRBV10-3
clone size: -
J gene: TRBJ1-4
D gene: TRBD1
CDR3 protein: CAISETGRGDEKLFF
CDR3 DNA: TGTGCCATCAGTGAGACGGGCAGGGGGGACGAAAAACTGTTTTTT

V gene: TRBV27
clone size: few
J gene: TRBJ1-2
D gene: TRBD1
CDR3 protein: CASRNQGGGYTF
CDR3 DNA: TGTGCCAGCAGAAACCAGGGGGGAGGCTACACCTTC

V gene: TRBV29-1
clone size: few
J gene: TRBJ2-5
D gene: -
CDR3 protein: CSVRDSDSETQYF
CDR3 DNA: TGCAGCGTTAGGGACTCGGACTCGGAGACCCAGTACTTC

V gene: TRBV5-1
clone size: -
J gene: TRBJ1-6
D gene: -
CDR3 protein: CASSLATRSNSPLHF
CDR3 DNA: TGCGCCAGCAGCTTGGCCACGAGATCCAATTCACCCCTCCACTTT

V gene: TRBV4-2
clone size: -
J gene: TRBJ2-1
D gene: -
CDR3 protein: CASSPGGSGHNEQFF
CDR3 DNA: TGTGCCAGCAGCCCTGGCGGTAGCGGACACAATGAGCAGTTCTTC

V gene: TRBV24-1
clone size: -
J gene: TRBJ1-2
D gene: TRBD1
CDR3 protein: CATSDSDRGDYGYTF
CDR3 DNA: TGTGCCACCAGTGATTCCGACAGGGGGGACTATGGCTACACCTTC

V gene: TRBV12-3/TRBV12-4
clone size: -
J gene: TRBJ2-4
D gene: TRBD1
CDR3 protein: CASSHGTGGPKNIQYF
CDR3 DNA: TGTGCCAGCAGTCACGGGACAGGGGGGCCCAAAAACATTCAGTACTTC

V gene: TRBV2
clone size: -
J gene: TRBJ2-5
D gene: -
CDR3 protein: CASRGYQETQYF
CDR3 DNA: TGTGCCAGTAGGGGGTACCAAGAGACCCAGTACTTC

V gene: TRBV20-1
clone size: -
J gene: TRBJ2-7
D gene: TRBD2
CDR3 protein: CSARGARGRETEQYF
CDR3 DNA: TGCAGTGCTAGAGGCGCTAGAGGGCGGGAGACCGAGCAGTACTTC

V gene: TRBV11-1
clone size: few
J gene: TRBJ2-1
D gene: -
CDR3 protein: CASSWGDGRNNEQFF
CDR3 DNA: TGTGCCAGCAGCTGGGGAGATGGACGAAACAATGAGCAGTTCTTC

V gene: TRBV20-1
clone size: -
J gene: TRBJ1-1
D gene: -
CDR3 protein: CSASVVRGGLLNTEAFF
CDR3 DNA: TGCAGTGCTAGTGTGGTCAGGGGCGGTCTGTTGAACACTGAAGCTTTCTTT

V gene: TRBV4-2
clone size: -
J gene: TRBJ2-5
D gene: TRBD2
CDR3 protein: CASSQDASGGSETQYF
CDR3 DNA: TGTGCCAGCAGCCAAGATGCCAGCGGGGGGTCAGAGACCCAGTACTTC

V gene: TRBV5-1
clone size: -
J gene: TRBJ2-3
D gene: TRBD1
CDR3 protein: CASSSQGATDTQYF
CDR3 DNA: TGCGCCAGCAGCTCACAGGGGGCAACAGATACGCAGTATTTT

V gene: TRBV5-1
clone size: -
J gene: TRBJ2-1
D gene: TRBD2
CDR3 protein: CASSLVAGLGVNEQFF
CDR3 DNA: TGCGCCAGCAGCTTGGTCGCGGGACTAGGCGTGAATGAGCAGTTCTTC

V gene: TRBV7-7
clone size: -
J gene: TRBJ2-2
D gene: -
CDR3 protein: CASSSVYGNTGELFF
CDR3 DNA: TGTGCCAGCAGCTCAGTGTACGGGAACACCGGGGAGCTGTTTTTT

V gene: TRBV5-1
clone size: few
J gene: TRBJ1-1
D gene: -
CDR3 protein: CASSFMGADEAFF
CDR3 DNA: TGCGCCAGCAGCTTCATGGGGGCGGATGAAGCTTTCTTT

V gene: TRBV25-1
clone size: -
J gene: TRBJ2-1
D gene: TRBD2
CDR3 protein: CASSGTGGAREQFF
CDR3 DNA: TGTGCCAGCAGTGGAACCGGGGGGGCCCGTGAGCAGTTCTTC

V gene: TRBV6-5
clone size: -
J gene: TRBJ1-5
D gene: -
CDR3 protein: CASSYSPHRSNQPQHF
CDR3 DNA: TGTGCCAGCAGTTACTCGCCCCACCGTAGCAATCAGCCCCAGCATTTT

V gene: TRBV4-1
clone size: few
J gene: TRBJ2-3
D gene: TRBD2
CDR3 protein: CASSQDEAGGLRDTQYF
CDR3 DNA: TGCGCCAGCAGCCAAGATGAGGCGGGGGGGCTGAGAGATACGCAGTATTTT

V gene: TRBV14
clone size: -
J gene: TRBJ1-2
D gene: TRBD1
CDR3 protein: CASSRRSTGDHGGYTF
CDR3 DNA: TGTGCCAGCAGCCGAAGATCGACAGGGGATCACGGAGGCTACACCTTC

V gene: TRBV5-1
clone size: few
J gene: TRBJ2-1
D gene: TRBD1
CDR3 protein: CASSLVRDSSYNEQFF
CDR3 DNA: TGCGCCAGCAGCTTGGTCCGGGACAGCTCCTACAATGAGCAGTTCTTC

V gene: TRBV24-1
clone size: -
J gene: TRBJ2-1
D gene: TRBD1
CDR3 protein: CATSDPGQGTYNEQFF
CDR3 DNA: TGTGCCACCAGTGACCCGGGACAGGGCACCTACAATGAGCAGTTCTTC

V gene: TRBV7-9
clone size: few
J gene: TRBJ2-2
D gene: TRBD1
CDR3 protein: CASSPGQENTGELFF
CDR3 DNA: TGTGCCAGCAGCCCGGGACAGGAAAACACCGGGGAGCTGTTTTTT

V gene: TRBV27
clone size: -
J gene: TRBJ2-1
D gene: TRBD2
CDR3 protein: CASSSRLAGRNNEQFF
CDR3 DNA: TGTGCCAGCAGTTCCAGGCTAGCGGGACGTAACAATGAGCAGTTCTTC

V gene: TRBV11-2
clone size: -
J gene: TRBJ2-3
D gene: TRBD2
CDR3 protein: CASSIAGTSGRSTDTQYF
CDR3 DNA: TGTGCCAGCAGCATCGCCGGGACTAGCGGGAGGAGCACAGATACGCAGTATTTT

V gene: TRBV11-2
clone size: -
J gene: TRBJ2-2
D gene: TRBD2
CDR3 protein: CASRRPGGSNTGELFF
CDR3 DNA: TGTGCCAGCCGTCGCCCCGGGGGGTCGAACACCGGGGAGCTGTTTTTT